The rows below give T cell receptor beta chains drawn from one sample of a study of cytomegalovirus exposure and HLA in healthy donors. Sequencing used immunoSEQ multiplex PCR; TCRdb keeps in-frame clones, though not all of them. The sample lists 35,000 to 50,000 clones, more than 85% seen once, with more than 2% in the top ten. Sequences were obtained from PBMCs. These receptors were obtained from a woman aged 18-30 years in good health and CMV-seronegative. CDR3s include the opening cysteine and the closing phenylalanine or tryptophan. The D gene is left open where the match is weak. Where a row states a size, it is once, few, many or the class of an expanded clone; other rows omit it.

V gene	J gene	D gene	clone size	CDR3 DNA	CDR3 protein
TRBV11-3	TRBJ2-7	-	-	TGTGCCAGCAGCCCAAGGGGGTCCTACGAGCAGTACTTC	CASSPRGSYEQYF
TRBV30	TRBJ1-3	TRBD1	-	TGTGCCCACAGGGGAGGCTCTGGAAACACCATATATTTT	CAHRGGSGNTIYF
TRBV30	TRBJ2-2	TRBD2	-	TGTGCCTGGAGTCCGGGACTAGCGGGAGGCGGGGAGCTGTTTTTT	CAWSPGLAGGGELFF
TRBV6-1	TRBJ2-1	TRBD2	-	TGTGCCAGCAGTGAAATTTTGCGGGAGGGGGAGCAGTTCTTC	CASSEILREGEQFF
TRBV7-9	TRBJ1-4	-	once	TGTGCCAGCAGCCCAGGGCAGGGGAATGAAAAACTGTTTTTT	CASSPGQGNEKLFF
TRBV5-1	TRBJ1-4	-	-	TGCGCCAGCAGCCCGGGGGTTTTGGCAACTAATGAAAAACTGTTTTTT	CASSPGVLATNEKLFF
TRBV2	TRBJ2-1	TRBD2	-	TGTGCCAGCAGTGTCGTAGCGGGAGCGAGCCATGAGCAGTTCTTC	CASSVVAGASHEQFF
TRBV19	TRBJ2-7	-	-	TGTGCCAGTAGTGGGGCCTTCTACGAGCAGTACTTC	CASSGAFYEQYF
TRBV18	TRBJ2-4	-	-	TGTGCCAGCTCACCGACAGGAGCGCTAGCCAAAAACATTCAGTACTTC	CASSPTGALAKNIQYF
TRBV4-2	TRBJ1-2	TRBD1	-	TGTGCCAGCAGCCCATTGACAGGGTATAATGGCTACACCTTC	CASSPLTGYNGYTF
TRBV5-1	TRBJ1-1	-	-	TGCGCCAGCAGCTTGGTCTCGGGGTCTGAAGCTTTCTTT	CASSLVSGSEAFF
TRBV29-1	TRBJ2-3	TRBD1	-	TGCAGCGTTGAAGACCCGACAGGGGGGGGAGATACGCAGTATTTT	CSVEDPTGGGDTQYF
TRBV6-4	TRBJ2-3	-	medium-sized	TGTGCCAGCAGTGACTCAGACTCGGCTACGCAGTATTTT	CASSDSDSATQYF
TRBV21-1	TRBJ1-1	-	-	TGTGCCAGCAGCGCCGGTTGGTCGGAGGTCACTGAAGCTTTCTTT	CASSAGWSEVTEAFF
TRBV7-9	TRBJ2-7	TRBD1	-	TGTGCCAGCAGCCCCGACAGGGGGCAGGGTAGCGAGCAGTACTTC	CASSPDRGQGSEQYF
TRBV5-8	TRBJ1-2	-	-	TGTGCCAGCAGCTTCGGCAGGTCCAACTATGGCTACACCTTC	CASSFGRSNYGYTF
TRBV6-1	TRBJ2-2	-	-	TGTGCCAGCAGAAGGGGACAATTAAGGACCGGGGAGCTGTTTTTT	CASRRGQLRTGELFF
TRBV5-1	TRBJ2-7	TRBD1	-	TGCGCCAGCAGCTTGGTTTGGGACAGGGGGTACGAGCAGTACTTC	CASSLVWDRGYEQYF
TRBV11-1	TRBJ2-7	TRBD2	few	TGTGCCAGCAGCTTAGATCTGACTAGCTGGTACGAGCAGTACTTC	CASSLDLTSWYEQYF
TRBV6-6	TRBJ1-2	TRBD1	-	TGTGCCAGCAGTTACAAGAATCAGGGGGCGACGAATGGCTACACCTTC	CASSYKNQGATNGYTF
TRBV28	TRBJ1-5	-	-	TGTGCCAGCAGTTTGACCGGGGTGAATCAGCCCCAGCATTTT	CASSLTGVNQPQHF
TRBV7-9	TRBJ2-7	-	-	TGTGCCAGCAGCAAGATACAGGGCATCCCCTACGAGCAGTACTTC	CASSKIQGIPYEQYF
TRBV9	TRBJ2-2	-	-	TGTGCCAGCAGCGCTGGGGGCGCCCACGGGGAGCTGTTTTTT	CASSAGGAHGELFF
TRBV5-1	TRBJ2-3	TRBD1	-	TGCGCCAGCAGCCCACAGGGGTTTAGCGCAGATACGCAGTATTTT	CASSPQGFSADTQYF
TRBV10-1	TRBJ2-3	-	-	TGCGCCAGCAGTCCAACCCCGGGGACTAGCACAGATACGCAGTATTTT	CASSPTPGTSTDTQYF
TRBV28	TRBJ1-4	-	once	TGTGCAACCACGACACAGGCCAGGAATGAAAAACTGTTTTTT	CATTTQARNEKLFF
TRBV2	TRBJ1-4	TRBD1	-	TGTGCCAGCAGTGGACAGGGCCTTTTTAATGAAAAACTGTTTTTT	CASSGQGLFNEKLFF
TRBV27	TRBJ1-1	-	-	TGTGCCAGCAGTTTAAATGAACGGACAGCAAAGAACACTGAAGCTTTCTTT	CASSLNERTAKNTEAFF
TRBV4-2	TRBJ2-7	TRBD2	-	TGTGCCAGCAGCCAAGAGCCTAGCGGACACCAGTACTTC	CASSQEPSGHQYF
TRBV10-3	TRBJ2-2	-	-	TGTGCCATCAGTGATTCAGGGAAGGTCGGGGAGCTGTTTTTT	CAISDSGKVGELFF
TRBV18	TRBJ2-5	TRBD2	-	TGTGCCAGCTCTCTCGGGGGGGCCCAAGAGACCCAGTACTTC	CASSLGGAQETQYF
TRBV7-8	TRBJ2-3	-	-	TGTGCCAGCAGCTCCCCCCGGACAGCCTTAGATACGCAGTATTTT	CASSSPRTALDTQYF
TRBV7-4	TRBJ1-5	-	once	TGTGCCAGCACCGAACTAGGATATAGCAATCAGCCCCAGCATTTT	CASTELGYSNQPQHF
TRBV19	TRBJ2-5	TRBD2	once	TGTGCCAGTAGTTTGGGACGTAGGGAGGGGGAGACCCAGTACTTC	CASSLGRREGETQYF
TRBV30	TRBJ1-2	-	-	TGTGCCCAGATCCCGGGCCAAGGAGGCTATGGCTACACCTTC	CAQIPGQGGYGYTF
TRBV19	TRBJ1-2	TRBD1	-	TGTGCCAGCATCGACAGGGGAAACGGCTACACCTTC	CASIDRGNGYTF
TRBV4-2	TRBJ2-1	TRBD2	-	TGTGCCAGCAGCTTACGGCTTAGCGGGATACTTGAGCAGTTCTTC	CASSLRLSGILEQFF
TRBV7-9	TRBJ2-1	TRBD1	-	TGTGCCAGCAGCTTAGGATATACCGGGACAGAATACAATGAGCAGTTCTTC	CASSLGYTGTEYNEQFF
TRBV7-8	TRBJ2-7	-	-	TGTGCCAGCAGCCCGAGCTCCTACGAGCAGTACTTC	CASSPSSYEQYF
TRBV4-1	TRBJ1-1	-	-	TGCGCCAGCAGCCGCGGAATAAACACTGAAGCTTTCTTT	CASSRGINTEAFF
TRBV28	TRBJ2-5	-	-	TGTGCCAGCAGTCCAAACGGGATTCTCCAAGAGACCCAGTACTTC	CASSPNGILQETQYF
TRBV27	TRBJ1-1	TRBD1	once	TGTGCCAGCAGTGGGCCAGGGGGCGCGTTGACTGAAGCTTTCTTT	CASSGPGGALTEAFF
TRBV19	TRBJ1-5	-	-	TGTGCCAGTAATCCCGACAGGTTCCAGCCCCAGCATTTT	CASNPDRFQPQHF
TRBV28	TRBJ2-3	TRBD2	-	TGTGCCAGCAGTTTAGCGGGAGTAGCATTGCCTGGCACAGATACGCAGTATTTT	CASSLAGVALPGTDTQYF
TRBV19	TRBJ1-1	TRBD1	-	TGTGCCAGTAGTCGGGACAGACTCATGAACACTGAAGCTTTCTTT	CASSRDRLMNTEAFF
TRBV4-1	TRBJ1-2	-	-	TGCGCCAGCAGCCAAGGGCAGGGGAGAGGGGGTGGCTACACCTTC	CASSQGQGRGGGYTF
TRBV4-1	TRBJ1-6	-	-	TGCGCCAGCAGCCAAGATCAAGGGGGTAATTCACCCCTCCACTTT	CASSQDQGGNSPLHF
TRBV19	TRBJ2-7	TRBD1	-	TGTGCCAGTAGGGGACAGGGAAGCCCCTACGAGCAGTACTTC	CASRGQGSPYEQYF
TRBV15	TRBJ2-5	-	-	TGTGCCACCGGCACGAGGGCAGGGGCCCTTCAAGAGACCCAGTACTTC	CATGTRAGALQETQYF
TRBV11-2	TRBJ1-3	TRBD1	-	TGTGCCAGCAGCTCCTTACAGGGGCACTCTGGAAACACCATATATTTT	CASSSLQGHSGNTIYF
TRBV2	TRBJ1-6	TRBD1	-	TGTGCCAGCACCGCAGTGGGACAGGGCTATTCACCCCTCCACTTT	CASTAVGQGYSPLHF
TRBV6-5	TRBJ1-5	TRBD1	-	TGTGCCAGCAGTGACGGACAGGGTTATCAGCCCCAGCATTTT	CASSDGQGYQPQHF
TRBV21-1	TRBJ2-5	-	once	TGTGCCAGCAGCAAAGTTTATAAGCGGCCCGGCCACCAAGAGACCCAGTACTTC	CASSKVYKRPGHQETQYF
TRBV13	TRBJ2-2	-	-	TGTGCCAGCAGCCCGTTCGCGAACACCGGGGAGCTGTTTTTT	CASSPFANTGELFF